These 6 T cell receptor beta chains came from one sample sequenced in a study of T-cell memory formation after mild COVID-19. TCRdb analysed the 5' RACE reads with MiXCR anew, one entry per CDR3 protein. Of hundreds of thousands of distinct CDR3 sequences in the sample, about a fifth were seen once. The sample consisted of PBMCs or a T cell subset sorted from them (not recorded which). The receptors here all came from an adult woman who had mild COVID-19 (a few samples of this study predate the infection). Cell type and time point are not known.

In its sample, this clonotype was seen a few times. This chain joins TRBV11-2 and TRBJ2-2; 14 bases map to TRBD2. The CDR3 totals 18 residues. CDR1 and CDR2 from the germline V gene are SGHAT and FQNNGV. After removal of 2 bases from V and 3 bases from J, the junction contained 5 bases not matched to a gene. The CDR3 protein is CASSLRLAGGYDTGELFF. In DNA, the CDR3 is TGTGCCAGCAGCTTACGACTAGCGGGGGGGTACGACACCGGGGAGCTGTTTTTT.

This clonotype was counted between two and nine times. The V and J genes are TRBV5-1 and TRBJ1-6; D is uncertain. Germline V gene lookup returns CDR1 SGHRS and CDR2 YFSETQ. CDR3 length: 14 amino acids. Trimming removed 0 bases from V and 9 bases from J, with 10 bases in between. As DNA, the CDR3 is TGCGCCAGCAGCTTGGTGTCCTCAACTTCACCCCTCCACTTT. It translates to CASSLVSSTSPLHF.

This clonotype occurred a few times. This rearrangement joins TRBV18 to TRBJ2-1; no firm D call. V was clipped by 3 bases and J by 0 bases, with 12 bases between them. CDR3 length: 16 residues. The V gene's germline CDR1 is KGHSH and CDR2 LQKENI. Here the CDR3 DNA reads TGTGCCAGCTCACCGCCAAACTCCTACTCCTACAATGAGCAGTTCTTC. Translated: CASSPPNSYSYNEQFF.

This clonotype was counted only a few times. The CDR3 DNA follows: TGTGCCTGGAGTGTACGGGCGGCCCTCTCGGGAGATACGCAGTATTTT. Its protein product is CAWSVRAALSGDTQYF. V and J are TRBV30 and TRBJ2-3; D is undetermined. Germline assignment: CDR1 GTSNPN and CDR2 SVGIG (reference sequence). The ends were cut back, 0 bases at V and 5 bases at J, with 18 bases in the middle. The CDR3 runs to 16 residues. Drawing the rest from reference TRBV30 and TRBJ2-3, the complete variable domain is SQTIHQWPATLVQPVGSPLSLECTVEGTSNPNLYWYRQAAGRGLQLLFYSVGIGQISSEVPQNLSASRPQDRQFILSSKKLLLSDSGFYLCAWSVRAALSGDTQYFGPGTRLTVL.

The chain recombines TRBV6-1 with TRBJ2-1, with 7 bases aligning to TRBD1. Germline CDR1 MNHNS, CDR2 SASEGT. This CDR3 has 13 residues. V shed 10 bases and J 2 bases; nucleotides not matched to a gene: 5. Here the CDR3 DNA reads TGTGCCACTGGACAGGAGGCCTACAATGAGCAGTTCTTC. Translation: CATGQEAYNEQFF.

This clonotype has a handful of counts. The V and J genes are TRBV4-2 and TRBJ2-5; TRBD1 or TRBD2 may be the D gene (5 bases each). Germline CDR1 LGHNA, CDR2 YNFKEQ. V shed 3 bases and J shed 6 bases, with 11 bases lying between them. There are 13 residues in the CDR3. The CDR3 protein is CASSQGPGQTQYF. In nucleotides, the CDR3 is TGTGCCAGCAGCCAGGGTCCGGGGCAGACCCAGTACTTC.